These 4 T cell receptor beta chains were sequenced from one sample in a study of a mutant IDH1 vaccine in newly diagnosed glioma (dated by TCRdb to about 2021). What this sample's time point label stands for: week 5, during vaccination. A 20-mer mutant IDH1 peptide at 300 micrograms in Montanide made up each vaccine dose, which was injected subcutaneously together with topical imiquimod. Their antigen targets remain unknown. The library was made by the immunoSEQ multiplex PCR assay. TCRdb stores this immuneACCESS table with in-frame sequences only. Part of the clones is absent; in the studies checked, under half of the shortfall reflects unresolved V genes, and no reason is known for the rest. A total of 30,000 to 35,000 clones appear in this sample, approximately 53% of them only once. 9.5% to 11% of the sample comes from the top ten. The sequencing here drew on PBMCs, taken from a glioma patient whose treatment included an IDH1 peptide vaccine. The origin of the receptors is a woman aged 18-29 years with glioma.

This chain joins TRBV7-6 and TRBJ2-1, with TRBD2 matching over 7 bases. Germline-derived CDR1 and CDR2 are SGHVS and FNYEAQ. J gave up 5 bases and V 5 bases, and 18 bases lay outside the gene matches. This CDR3 is 18 amino acids long. The CDR3 loop reads CASSTRPVTSEGHNEQFF. The DNA of the CDR3 is TGTGCCAGCAGCACCCGACCCGTAACTAGCGAAGGACACAATGAGCAGTTCTTC.

The chain employs TRBV5-1 and TRBJ2-5; TRBD1 matches 8 bases. The J segment lost 4 bases and the V segment lost 4 bases, leaving 6 bases of the junction unmatched. In germline, CDR1 is SGHRS, CDR2 YFSETQ. This CDR3 is 14 amino acids long. The CDR3 DNA reads TGCGCCAGCAGCCCGGACAGGGAAGGAGAGACCCAGTACTTC. It specifies CASSPDREGETQYF. Based on the CDR3 plus reference TRBV5-1 and TRBJ2-5, the full variable domain is KAGVTQTPRYLIKTRGQQVTLSCSPISGHRSVSWYQQTPGQGLQFLFEYFSETQRNKGNFPGRFSGRQFSNSRSEMNVSTLELGDSALYLCASSPDREGETQYFGPGTRLLVL.

This clone appeared a single time. Given the absence of the conserved phenylalanine or tryptophan at the CDR3 end, a read error is likely. The CDR3 DNA sequence: TGCGCCAGCAGCCCTAGGGACACTTCTAACTATGGCTACACCCTC. Translation gives CASSPRDTSNYGYTL. This chain links TRBV4-1 with TRBJ1-2; TRBD1 might be the D (6 bases). V lost 4 bases and J 0 bases, leaving 12 bases between the germline ends. Germline V lookup: CDR1 MGHRA, CDR2 YSYEKL. This CDR3 comprises 15 residues.

V and J are TRBV7-9 and TRBJ2-7; possibly TRBD1 for D (6 bases). Germline V gene sequence: CDR1 SEHNR, CDR2 FQNEAQ (reference sequence). The CDR3 sequence is 14 residues long. V lost 2 bases and J 4 bases, leaving 12 bases between the germline ends. This chain's CDR3 is CASSLSDSGYEQYF. CDR3 nucleotide sequence: TGTGCCAGCAGCTTATCGGACAGTGGGTACGAGCAGTACTTC.